The 23 T cell receptor beta chains below all came from one sample that was sequenced in a study of blood T cells in healthy people across ages. With a J-beta primer mix and a sample-barcoded 5' primer, a second PCR ran about 7 to 12 cycles. TCRdb fed the 5' RACE reads into MiXCR, producing one record per CDR3 protein. The repertoire has roughly 2 million distinct CDR3 sequences, around 50% of them found once; the top ten carry approximately 2.1%. Input material: blood. The receptors originated from a woman aged 35 to 49 in good health.

V gene TRBV5-1 combines with J gene TRBJ2-1; the D gene is possibly TRBD2 (7 bases). The germline V gene has CDR1 SGHRS and CDR2 YFSETQ. The CDR3 spans 16 residues. With 4 bases removed from V and 3 bases from J, the gap between germline ends came to 17 bases. For the CDR3, the DNA is TGCGCCAGCAGCCCCGGGGGCGGGGGCATCTACAATGAGCAGTTCTTC. This codes for CASSPGGGGIYNEQFF.

The J gene is TRBJ2-3, the V gene TRBV27; possibly TRBD1 for D (8 bases). This CDR3 has 15 amino acids. V was clipped by 8 bases and J by 8 bases, with 23 bases between them. Germline assignment: CDR1 MNHEY and CDR2 SMNVEV (reference sequence). In DNA form, the CDR3 reads TGTGCCAGCGGAGTCACAGGGGGGGGGATGGGTACGCAGTATTTT. Residues: CASGVTGGGMGTQYF.

J is TRBJ2-2 and V is TRBV29-1, with TRBD1 matching over 9 bases. The V and J ends lost 5 bases and 5 bases, in that order; junction bases with no gene match: 6. Germline values: CDR1 SQVTM, CDR2 ANQGSEA. The CDR3 covers 14 residues. The CDR3 DNA reads TGCAGCGTTACCGGGACAGGGATGACCGGGGAGCTGTTTTTT. Its protein is CSVTGTGMTGELFF.

CDR3 sequence reads: CSTLASDYGYTF. The DNA for the CDR3 is TGCAGCACCCTCGCTTCGGACTATGGCTACACCTTC. This sequence joins TRBV29-1 and TRBJ1-2; D ambiguous. Germline values: CDR1 SQVTM, CDR2 ANQGSEA. The CDR3 sequence is 12 residues long. V was trimmed by 8 bases and J by 3 bases, leaving 13 bases between them.

The chain uses TRBV20-1 and TRBJ2-3, with 8 bases matching TRBD2. Per the germline V gene, CDR1 is DFQATT and CDR2 is SNEGSKA (reference sequence). After removal of 3 bases from V and 6 bases from J, the junction contained 5 bases not matched to a gene. The CDR3 extends over 13 amino acids. The CDR3 DNA follows: TGCAGTGCTAGGGGGACTAGGAGCGATACGCAGTATTTT. Amino acid sequence: CSARGTRSDTQYF.

V gene TRBV27 combines with J gene TRBJ2-1; TRBD2 matches 12 bases. There are 14 residues in the CDR3. Trimming took 7 bases from V and 6 from J; bases not matched to a gene: 4. CDR1 and CDR2 from the germline V gene are MNHEY and SMNVEV (reference sequence). This CDR3 reads CASTTSGGVNEQFF. In DNA form, the CDR3 reads TGTGCCAGCACGACTAGCGGGGGAGTCAATGAGCAGTTCTTC.

The CDR3 DNA sequence: TGTGCCAGCAGCTTAGGTGGGGGGGGCGGCTACGAGCAGTACTTC. Encoded protein: CASSLGGGGGYEQYF. This chain uses TRBV7-8 with TRBJ2-7, with a weak D call TRBD2 (7 bases). This CDR3 comprises 15 residues. Per the germline V gene, CDR1 is SGHVS and CDR2 is FQNEAQ. V shed 1 base and J shed 3 bases, with 13 bases lying between them.

The rearrangement joins TRBV20-1 to TRBJ2-1; D is possibly TRBD2 (7 bases). Germline CDR1 reads DFQATT; CDR2 reads SNEGSKA (reference sequence). This CDR3 region has 15 residues. V lost 3 bases to trimming and J lost 0 bases, with 12 bases between them. CDR3 residues: CSASRAGASYNEQFF. The CDR3 nucleotides are TGCAGTGCTAGTCGGGCGGGGGCCTCCTACAATGAGCAGTTCTTC.

This chain joins TRBV7-8 and TRBJ2-5, with 12 bases fitting TRBD2. The CDR3 is made up of 17 amino acids. CDR1 SGHVS and CDR2 FQNEAQ come from the germline V gene. With V trimmed by 3 bases and J by 4 bases, 9 bases remained unmatched. The CDR3 spells CASSFRRLAGARETQYF. DNA for the CDR3: TGTGCCAGCAGCTTCCGCCGACTAGCGGGGGCCAGAGAGACCCAGTACTTC.

The chain joins TRBV9 to TRBJ2-1; 9 positions agree with TRBD1. J was trimmed by 7 bases and V by 5 bases; bases with no gene match: 10. The germline gives CDR1 SGDLS, CDR2 YYNGEE. CDR3 length equals 15 residues. The CDR3 reads CASSQGTGFRNEQFF. The CDR3 bases are TGTGCCAGCAGTCAAGGGACAGGGTTCCGGAATGAGCAGTTCTTC.

The genes are TRBV28 and TRBJ2-1; D unresolved. The CDR3 length is 16 residues. Trimming took 2 bases from V and 7 from J, leaving 18 bases between them. Germline CDR1 is MDHEN and CDR2 is SYDVKM. The CDR3 spells CASSLTGEAVQNEQFF. The DNA for the CDR3 is TGTGCCAGCAGTTTAACTGGGGAAGCAGTTCAGAATGAGCAGTTCTTC.

In DNA form, the CDR3 reads TGTGCCAGCAGCTTTACGTCCCTCGGGGGAACAGATACGCAGTATTTT. It translates to CASSFTSLGGTDTQYF. V usage is TRBV7-2 and J usage is TRBJ2-3, with a weak D call TRBD2 (6 bases). This CDR3 comprises 16 residues. Germline CDR1 reads SGHTA; CDR2 reads FQGNSA. Trimming cost V 3 bases and J 3 bases, with 16 bases left between them.

The V and J genes are TRBV5-6 and TRBJ2-7, with D perhaps being TRBD1 or TRBD2 (5 bases each). V was clipped by 4 bases and J by 5 bases, with 16 bases between them. This CDR3 is 14 amino acids long. Germline V gene data show CDR1 as SGHDT and CDR2 as YYEEEE. CDR3 nucleotide sequence: TGTGCCAGCAGCCCCGGGACCGGGACCGACGAGCAGTACTTC. The encoded protein is CASSPGTGTDEQYF.

This clonotype was found a few times. V gene TRBV6-5 combines with J gene TRBJ2-4; D remains unclear. The CDR3 is 15 amino acids. The V gene's germline CDR1 is MNHEY and CDR2 SVGAGI. V lost 0 bases, J lost 0 bases, and 6 bases lay in between. CDR3 in DNA: TGTGCCAGCAGTTACTCTTCAATAGCCAAAAACATTCAGTACTTC. Its translation: CASSYSSIAKNIQYF.

The rearrangement links TRBV4-2 to TRBJ1-2; tentatively, D is TRBD1 (6 bases). The CDR3 sequence is 16 residues long. V lost 6 bases to trimming and J lost 0 bases, with 17 bases between them. Germline V lookup: CDR1 LGHNA, CDR2 YNFKEQ. CDR3 protein: CASRPPYAGANYGYTF. The CDR3 DNA is TGTGCCAGCAGGCCCCCCTACGCAGGGGCTAACTATGGCTACACCTTC.

The chain employs TRBV20-1 and TRBJ2-5, with 13 positions matching TRBD2. The germline CDR1 and CDR2 sequences are DFQATT and SNEGSKA (reference sequence). The CDR3 length is 15 residues. V was pared by 7 bases and J by 4 bases, with 9 bases of the junction left unmatched. The CDR3 reads CSVRTSGGIGETQYF. CDR3 nucleotides: TGCAGTGTTCGGACTAGCGGGGGAATCGGAGAGACCCAGTACTTC.

V and J are TRBV7-2 and TRBJ1-6; TRBD1 matches at 8 bases. The V gene end was trimmed by 4 bases and the J gene end by 7 bases; junction bases not matched to a gene: 9. The CDR3 contains 16 residues. Germline CDR1 SGHTA, CDR2 FQGNSA. In nucleotides, the CDR3 is TGTGCCAGCAGCTCCAGGACAGGGAACGGCAATTCACCCCTCCACTTT. Its protein is CASSSRTGNGNSPLHF.

This clonotype was counted a few times. The V call is TRBV7-9, the J call TRBJ2-1; D unclear. Per germline, CDR1 SEHNR and CDR2 FQNEAQ (reference sequence). Trimming shortened V by 6 bases and J by 3 bases, and 15 bases separated the two germline ends. This CDR3 region has 15 residues. CDR3 loop: CASRSNRADYNEQFF. Here the CDR3 DNA reads TGTGCCAGCAGGTCTAATCGCGCGGACTACAATGAGCAGTTCTTC.

The rearrangement uses TRBV6-2 or TRBV6-3 and TRBJ2-4; perhaps TRBD2 as D (6 bases). V lost 0 bases to trimming and J lost 9 bases, with 12 bases between them. Germline CDR1 MNHEY, CDR2 SVGEGT. This CDR3 contains 14 residues. The DNA of the CDR3 is TGTGCCAGCAGTTACTCGTCTAGCGTTCGCATTCAGTACTTC. It specifies CASSYSSSVRIQYF.

The V and J genes are TRBV27 and TRBJ2-7; the match to TRBD2 covers 9 bases. Germline V lookup: CDR1 MNHEY, CDR2 SMNVEV (reference sequence). V gave up 6 bases and J gave up 0 bases; unmatched junction bases: 6. CDR3 length: 15 residues. As DNA, the CDR3 is TGTGCCAGCAGATCGGCGGGGGGGAGCTCCTACGAGCAGTACTTC. Translation: CASRSAGGSSYEQYF.

V usage is TRBV6-5 and J usage is TRBJ2-3; TRBD2 aligns across 14 bases. This CDR3 comprises 17 residues. Trimming removed 2 bases from V and 2 bases from J; junction bases left unmatched: 3. Germline V lookup: CDR1 MNHEY, CDR2 SVGAGI. CDR3 protein: CASSYKGLAGATDTQYF. The CDR3, as DNA: TGTGCCAGCAGTTACAAGGGACTAGCGGGGGCCACAGATACGCAGTATTTT.

This clonotype was counted a single time. Here the CDR3 reads CASRFTGMGHEKLFF. The CDR3 bases are TGTGCCAGCAGATTCACAGGGATGGGCCATGAAAAACTGTTTTTT. The rearrangement links TRBV27 to TRBJ1-4, with TRBD1 as a possible D gene (6 bases). Germline V gives CDR1 MNHEY, CDR2 SMNVEV (reference sequence). This CDR3 contains 15 residues. With 6 bases removed from V and 6 bases from J, the gap between germline ends came to 17 bases.

This clonotype was seen only a few times. The J gene is TRBJ2-5, the V gene TRBV6-1; no firm D call. Germline assignment: CDR1 MNHNS and CDR2 SASEGT. V gave up 1 base and J gave up 7 bases, with 10 bases separating them. CDR3 length equals 13 residues. The CDR3 reads CASSEVWDATQYF. The CDR3 DNA reads as TGTGCCAGCAGTGAAGTCTGGGATGCGACCCAGTACTTC.